This TCR beta chain was captured by sequencing in a study of Ad26.COV2.S vaccination and SARS-CoV-2 variants (dated by TCRdb to the early 2020s). Background on the whole study: TCRbeta repertoire sequencing was used to assess the specificity and breadth of SARS-CoV-2-reactive T cell receptors after Ad26.COV2.S vaccination. The TCR-sequenced set comprised about 32 samples: some 19 Ad26.COV2.S vaccine recipients, 5 placebo recipients and 8 SARS-CoV-2 convalescent individuals. Overall study results and their limits: Non-spike TCR breadth was comparable between vaccine and placebo recipients, consistent with the vaccine containing only spike. Spike-specific TCR breadth was higher in Ad26.COV2.S recipients than in placebo recipients (P = 0.0014). After vaccination, spike-specific CD8+ and CD4+ T cell responses were reported to show substantial breadth. The authors noted that total T cell responses may have been underestimated by the TCR breadth and depth analyses.

TCRbeta CDR3 regions were sequenced with the immunoSEQ Assay. After extraction, genomic DNA underwent amplification by bias-controlled multiplex PCR, followed by high-throughput sequencing. The paper's processing steps were these. To quantify the absolute abundance of every unique TCRbeta CDR3 region, sequences were collapsed and filtered. T cell fraction was estimated by normalization of TCRbeta template counts to usable DNA, with usable DNA being measured through amplification of reference genes present in all nucleated cells. Repertoire TCRs were annotated as SARS-CoV-2-specific when V gene, CDR3 amino acid sequence and J gene were exactly matched to a known reactive TCR set. The reference SARS-CoV-2 TCR set was obtained from MIRA and was filtered for enrichment in COVID-19-positive ImmuneCODE repertoires, whereby public or cross-reactive TCRs were removed. Using the MIRA antigens, annotated TCRs were further analysed by specific ORF or by position within an ORF. Breadth was defined as annotated unique rearrangements over total unique productive rearrangements; depth was the summed frequency of those rearrangements. TCR breadth was compared between groups using two-sided Wilcoxon rank-sum tests. TCRdb took this table from immuneACCESS and kept in-frame rearrangements with V and J called. Such tables lack part of the clones; where checked against another copy, unresolved V genes explain under half of the gap, and the rest is unexplained. The V and J calls and the clone size are those of that table, but D and trimming were determined from the DNA. The sample includes about 97,000 clones, with over 60% observed a single time. 15% to 20% of the sample lies in the top ten.

Comments on this clone: No cognate antigen has been identified for it. Per-base quality was not reported, and no clone a single base away is much larger than it.

CDR3 length: 15 amino acids, cysteine to phenylalanine. Only the CDR3 region is kept as DNA, spanning 45 bases read in frame from base 1. According to the germline V gene (reference sequence), CDR1 reads SSHAT and CDR2 reads FNYEAQ. V lost 1 base and J lost 5 bases; the stretch between them is 13 bases long. What the time point label conveys for this sample: individuals recovered from natural SARS-CoV-2 infection. The clonotype originates from a human donor who had recovered from COVID-19. The sequencing used peripheral blood, collected after recovery from COVID-19. The sequence links TRBV7-7 to TRBJ2-3, and perhaps TRBD2 as D gene, on 6 matching bases. The DNA is as follows: TGTGCCAGCAGCTTAGATGGAGGGCCGGGAGATACGCAGTATTTT. This sequence encodes CASSLDGGPGDTQYF.